The 22 T cell receptor beta chains below come from one sample, sequenced in a study of blood T cells in healthy people across ages. A second about 7 to 12 cycle PCR used barcoded and J-beta primers. TCRdb reanalysed the 5' RACE reads using MiXCR and keeps one entry per CDR3 protein. The table shows approximately 800,000 distinct CDR3 sequences, with about 53% occurring only once. The sample consisted of blood. These receptors originate from a man older than 75 in good health.

The V and J genes are TRBV5-5 and TRBJ2-3, with D possibly called TRBD1 or TRBD2 (5 bases each). Germline V gives CDR1 SGHKS, CDR2 YYEKEE (reference sequence). Between the trimmed V and J ends, which lost 4 bases and 6 bases, there was a span of 18 bases. The CDR3 loop spans 15 amino acids. CDR3 residues: CASSRITGHPDTQYF. CDR3 sequence (DNA): TGTGCCAGCAGCCGCATCACGGGGCACCCTGATACGCAGTATTTT.

This clonotype was observed a handful of times. The gene calls are TRBV7-9 and TRBJ2-7; possibly TRBD2 for D (6 bases). Germline CDR1 SEHNR, CDR2 FQNEAQ (reference sequence). Deletions cut 5 bases from V and 6 bases from J, with 23 bases between. This CDR3 region has 16 residues. The chain's CDR3 is CASSASGTGTLGEQYF. The CDR3 bases are TGTGCCAGCAGCGCGTCCGGGACCGGGACTCTGGGCGAGCAGTACTTC. The whole variable domain, filled in from reference TRBV7-9 and TRBJ2-7, reads DTGVSQNPRHKITKRGQNVTFRCDPISEHNRLYWYRQTLGQGPEFLTYFQNEAQLEKSRLLSDRFSAERPKGSFSTLEIQRTEQGDSAMYLCASSASGTGTLGEQYFGPGTRLTVT.

The CDR3 sequence: CSATGGTGYPSSYEQYF. The CDR3 nucleotides read TGCAGTGCTACTGGGGGGACAGGGTACCCGAGCTCCTACGAGCAGTACTTC. V and J are TRBV20-1 and TRBJ2-7, with 9 bases identical to TRBD1. Unmatched junction bases numbered 13, after V lost 4 bases and J lost 0 bases. There are 17 residues in the CDR3. Germline V gene data show CDR1 as DFQATT and CDR2 as SNEGSKA (reference sequence).

This clonotype was found once. The chain couples TRBV10-3 to TRBJ2-5; 8 nucleotides align to TRBD1. The V gene end was trimmed by 4 bases and the J gene end by 3 bases; junction bases not matched to a gene: 7. CDR1 ENHRY and CDR2 SYGVKD come from the germline V gene. The CDR3 is 15 residues long. The CDR3 region has the DNA TGTGCCATCAGTGCGGACAGGGATCGAGAAGAGACCCAGTACTTC. Amino acid sequence: CAISADRDREETQYF.

This chain links TRBV5-1 with TRBJ1-1, with D possibly TRBD1 on 5 matching bases. Trimming removed 0 bases from V and 8 bases from J, with 14 bases in between. Germline V gene data show CDR1 as SGHRS and CDR2 as YFSETQ. The CDR3 has 14 residues. The CDR3 nucleotides are TGCGCCAGCAGCTTGGAGTATGGGGACTCCGAAGCTTTCTTT. Its protein product is CASSLEYGDSEAFF.

The V gene is TRBV2, the J gene TRBJ2-7, with D uncertain. CDR3 size: 13 residues. Germline CDR1 and CDR2: SNHLY and FYNNEI. Trimming left V 4 bases short and J 4 bases short, with 11 bases between. The CDR3 loop reads CASSVSDQYEQYF. The CDR3, as DNA: TGTGCCAGCAGTGTAAGCGATCAGTACGAGCAGTACTTC.

In its sample, this clonotype was seen once. V is TRBV6-6 and J is TRBJ1-2, with D possibly TRBD1 on 6 matching bases. V shed 1 base and J shed 8 bases, with 8 bases lying between them. CDR1 is MNHNY, CDR2 SVGAGI, per germline (reference sequence). CDR3 size: 12 residues. The CDR3 reads CASSYLGAGYTF. The CDR3 region has the DNA TGTGCCAGCAGTTACTTGGGGGCCGGCTACACCTTC.

This chain uses TRBV7-9 with TRBJ1-6; D gene uncertain. This CDR3 spans 12 amino acids. V lost 7 bases and J 8 bases, leaving 9 bases between the germline ends. Germline V gene lookup returns CDR1 SEHNR and CDR2 FQNEAQ (reference sequence). The CDR3 loop reads CASTFADSPLHF. CDR3 DNA sequence: TGTGCCAGCACCTTTGCAGATTCACCCCTCCACTTT.

J is TRBJ2-5 and V is TRBV29-1; D may match TRBD1 or TRBD2 (5 bases each). CDR3 length: 13 amino acids. From germline, CDR1 is SQVTM and CDR2 ANQGSEA. V was clipped by 3 bases and J by 5 bases, with 13 bases between them. CDR3 in amino acids: CSVDHRDPETQYF. The CDR3 coding sequence is TGCAGCGTTGATCACCGGGACCCTGAGACCCAGTACTTC.

The V gene is TRBV5-6, the J gene TRBJ1-1, with D possibly being TRBD1 (5 bases). The V gene's germline CDR1 is SGHDT and CDR2 YYEEEE. The CDR3 covers 15 residues. Trimming pared 0 bases from V and 0 bases from J, leaving 9 bases between. CDR3 sequence reads: CASSLGQIMNTEAFF. CDR3 sequence (DNA): TGTGCCAGCAGCTTGGGACAGATTATGAACACTGAAGCTTTCTTT. Looking up the rest from reference TRBV5-6 and TRBJ1-1 gives the full variable domain: DAGVTQSPTHLIKTRGQQVTLRCSPKSGHDTVSWYQQALGQGPQFIFQYYEEEERQRGNFPDRFSGHQFPNYSSELNVNALLLGDSALYLCASSLGQIMNTEAFFGQGTRLTVV.

This clonotype was seen more than once but under ten times. The chain couples TRBV10-3 to TRBJ2-6, with 10 bases lining up with TRBD1. V lost 6 bases to trimming and J lost 0 bases; unmatched junction nucleotides: 5. The CDR3 totals 17 residues. CDR1 ENHRY and CDR2 SYGVKD come from the germline V gene. The DNA for the CDR3 is TGTGCCATCAGACCGGGACAGGGGAGCTCTGGGGCCAACGTCCTGACTTTC. This gives the protein CAIRPGQGSSGANVLTF.

This clonotype is a singleton in its sample. The chain couples TRBV20-1 to TRBJ2-2, with 14 bases lining up with TRBD2. From germline, CDR1 is DFQATT and CDR2 SNEGSKA (reference sequence). V lost 2 bases, J lost 6 bases, and 2 bases stayed unmatched. The length of the CDR3 is 15 residues. Here the CDR3 reads CSARLTSGRAGELFF. DNA for the CDR3: TGCAGTGCTAGACTGACTAGCGGGAGGGCCGGGGAGCTGTTTTTT.

This clonotype has just a few counts. The chain joins TRBV29-1 to TRBJ2-1; tentative D call: TRBD1 (5 bases). This CDR3 has 11 residues. Trimming removed 8 bases at V and 12 bases at J, with 17 bases between. Germline assignment: CDR1 SQVTM and CDR2 ANQGSEA. The CDR3 sequence is CSNLGPGSQFF. In DNA form, the CDR3 reads TGCAGCAACCTGGGGCCGGGCTCGCAGTTCTTC.

V and J are TRBV20-1 and TRBJ2-2; 16 nucleotides line up with TRBD2. Trimming at V came to 1 base and at J to 0 bases, leaving 2 bases not matched to a gene. The length of the CDR3 is 18 residues. Germline V gene sequence: CDR1 DFQATT, CDR2 SNEGSKA (reference sequence). Here the CDR3 reads CSARGGLAGGSNTGELFF. For the CDR3, the DNA is TGCAGTGCTAGAGGGGGACTAGCGGGAGGGTCGAACACCGGGGAGCTGTTTTTT.

This clonotype was found a few times. The J gene is TRBJ1-2, the V gene TRBV6-1, with a weak D call TRBD1 (6 bases). The CDR3 totals 14 residues. Germline CDR1 reads MNHNS; CDR2 reads SASEGT. V was shortened by 9 bases and J by 2 bases, with 16 bases between the two germline ends. CDR3 sequence reads: CASGGKGSNYGYTF. In nucleotides, the CDR3 is TGTGCCAGTGGGGGCAAGGGGAGCAACTATGGCTACACCTTC.

The V and J genes are TRBV27 and TRBJ2-3, with 13 bases lining up with TRBD2. CDR1 is MNHEY and CDR2 is SMNVEV in the germline V gene (reference sequence). With V trimmed by 6 bases and J by 0 bases, 3 bases remained unmatched. The CDR3 has 16 residues. The CDR3 region is CASRLAGGGSTDTQYF. The CDR3 bases are TGTGCCAGCAGACTAGCGGGAGGGGGGAGCACAGATACGCAGTATTTT.

The V call is TRBV6-2 or TRBV6-3, the J call TRBJ2-7, with D maybe TRBD2 (5 bases). CDR1 is MNHEY and CDR2 is SVGEGT in the germline V gene. The V and J ends lost 8 bases and 5 bases respectively, with 7 bases between them. There are 10 residues in the CDR3. CDR3 sequence (DNA): TGTGCCAGCGCCGGGGACGAGCAGTACTTC. Translated, it gives CASAGDEQYF.

Comment on this clonotype: Germline is not matched at one junction end, which may reflect a read error. The J gene is TRBJ2-7, the V gene TRBV7-9; D is unresolved. This CDR3 comprises 14 residues. The germline CDR1 and CDR2 sequences are SEHNR and FQNEAQ (reference sequence). This CDR3 is CASSSWTDLTEQYF. Written as DNA, the CDR3 is TGTGCCAGCAGCTCGTGGACGGACCTCACCGAGCAGTATTTC. The full variable domain, completed using reference TRBV7-9 and TRBJ2-7, is DTGVSQNPRHKITKRGQNVTFRCDPISEHNRLYWYRQTLGQGPEFLTYFQNEAQLEKSRLLSDRFSAERPKGSFSTLEIQRTEQGDSAMYLCASSSWTDLTEQYFGPGTRLTVT.

V is TRBV15 and J is TRBJ2-7; the D gene is possibly TRBD1 (6 bases). This CDR3 contains 14 residues. The ends were cut back, 9 bases at V and 1 base at J, with 16 bases in the middle. Germline V CDR1 and CDR2: LNHNV, YYDKDF (reference sequence). The CDR3 DNA reads TGTGCCACTAGCGCACAGGGCTATTCCTACGAGCAGTACTTC. This encodes CATSAQGYSYEQYF.

This clonotype has a handful of counts. V usage is TRBV10-3 and J usage is TRBJ1-5; 8 bases agree with TRBD1. Germline-derived CDR1 and CDR2 are ENHRY and SYGVKD. The CDR3 has 15 residues. V gave up 2 bases and J gave up 2 bases; unmatched junction bases: 2. CDR3 in DNA: TGTGCCATCAGTGAGGAGGGACAGGGCAATCAGCCCCAGCATTTT. Its translation is CAISEEGQGNQPQHF.

Worth noting for this clonotype: The junction and the germline gene differ at one end; a read error may be behind it. The chain combines TRBV29-1 with TRBJ1-5; 7 bases are shared with TRBD1. Germline V CDR1 and CDR2: SQVTM, ANQGSEA. The CDR3 spans 13 residues. The CDR3 reads CSVEPGGNQPQHF. CDR3 bases: TGCAGCGTTGAGCCAGGGGGTAATCAGCCTCAGCATTTT.

This clonotype was seen a handful of times. The genes are TRBV6-5 and TRBJ2-5, with 10 bases aligning to TRBD1. From germline, CDR1 is MNHEY and CDR2 SVGAGI. The V gene end was trimmed by 0 bases and the J gene end by 6 bases; junction bases not matched to a gene: 4. The CDR3 has 15 residues. This CDR3 is CASSYSRQGAKTQYF. The CDR3 bases are TGTGCCAGCAGTTACTCCAGACAGGGGGCGAAGACCCAGTACTTC.